This T cell receptor (beta chain) emerged from a study of blood T cell repertoires in COVID-19. Across the whole study: Italy, Spain and the United States were the sources of the convalescent and acute COVID-19 samples.

Trimming at V came to 4 bases and at J to 2 bases, leaving 11 bases not matched to a gene. The germline V gene encodes CDR1 LGHDT and CDR2 YNNKEL (reference sequence). CDR3 length: 18 amino acids. Authors' analysis steps: Cell counts per sample came from amplifying reference gene primers. TCRdb's table, derived via immunoSEQ multiplex PCR, lists solely in-frame clones and lacks some. V and J calls and clone size are as listed in that table; D and trimming were resolved from the DNA. This sample yields roughly 250,000 clones, of which approximately 80% are seen a single time; 4.9% belongs to the top ten.

The source material was peripheral blood. This chain links TRBV3-1 (or the pseudogene TRBV3-2) with TRBJ1-2, with 12 bases fitting TRBD1. The origin of this receptor is a woman of 80 years or more with active or convalescent COVID-19. In DNA, the CDR3 is TGTGCCAGCAGCCCACCACCGGGACAGGGGGCGAAAAACTATGGCTACACCTTC. Encoded protein: CASSPPPGQGAKNYGYTF.